This passage covers 32 T cell receptor beta chains from one sample sequenced in a study of T cells in localized non-small cell lung cancer. Clones were sequenced by immunoSEQ multiplex PCR, and TCRdb holds only the in-frame ones, with some missing. The sample has tens of thousands of clones, almost 90% seen once. The source was peripheral blood, collected before any cancer treatment. Receptors were obtained from a woman between 35 and 70 years old with stage I lung adenocarcinoma.

V usage is TRBV4-3 and J usage is TRBJ1-6, with a possible D match to TRBD1 (6 bases). The V gene's germline CDR1 is LGHNA and CDR2 YSLEER. Deletions cut 5 bases from V and 3 bases from J, with 11 bases between. This CDR3 has 15 amino acids. The CDR3 spells CASSYQDSYNSPLHF. The CDR3 DNA follows: TGCGCCAGCAGCTACCAGGACAGCTATAATTCACCCCTCCACTTT.

The rearrangement links TRBV6-5 to TRBJ1-5, with 8 bases matching TRBD1. The CDR3 is 14 amino acids. Germline values: CDR1 MNHEY, CDR2 SVGAGI. The trim removed 6 bases at V and 6 bases at J, leaving 7 bases unmatched. This CDR3 is CASSSGQGRQPQHF. The CDR3 DNA follows: TGTGCCAGCAGCTCCGGACAGGGTCGTCAGCCCCAGCATTTT.

The V and J genes are TRBV5-1 and TRBJ2-7; possibly TRBD1 or TRBD2 for D (5 bases each). Per the germline V gene, CDR1 is SGHRS and CDR2 is YFSETQ. The CDR3 sequence is 15 residues long. V lost 4 bases and J lost 2, with 16 bases in between. CDR3 sequence: CASSPGDAETYEQYF. As DNA, the CDR3 is TGCGCCAGCAGCCCTGGGGACGCCGAAACCTACGAGCAGTACTTC.

The V and J genes are TRBV6-6 and TRBJ2-5, with TRBD1 matching 7 bases. Germline V gene sequence: CDR1 MNHNY, CDR2 SVGAGI (reference sequence). The CDR3 is 16 residues long. Losses at the gene ends were 2 bases for V and 4 bases for J; bases not matched to a gene: 10. In nucleotides, the CDR3 is TGTGCCAGCAGTTACGGGGGTCAGGGGGTCCGAGAGACCCAGTACTTC. Translating gives CASSYGGQGVRETQYF.

The chain recombines TRBV7-2 with TRBJ2-1; 8 bases agree with TRBD1. This CDR3 has 13 amino acids. Germline V lookup: CDR1 SGHTA, CDR2 FQGNSA. The ends lost 4 bases at V and 8 bases at J; junction bases unmatched: 4. This chain's CDR3 is CASSWTGSDEQFF. CDR3 nucleotides: TGTGCCAGCAGCTGGACAGGGTCCGATGAGCAGTTCTTC.

The chain joins TRBV29-1 to TRBJ1-1; 8 bases agree with TRBD1. Germline V gene sequence: CDR1 SQVTM, CDR2 ANQGSEA. The ends lost 5 bases at V and 1 base at J; junction bases unmatched: 9. The CDR3 extends over 15 amino acids. The CDR3 spells CSVPRTGWQNTEAFF. The CDR3 DNA sequence: TGCAGCGTTCCTCGGACAGGGTGGCAGAACACTGAAGCTTTCTTT.

This clone has just a few counts. The rearrangement links TRBV29-1 to TRBJ1-1, with 7 nucleotides matching TRBD1. V lost 6 bases and J lost 2; bases outside the gene matches: 12. Germline V gene data show CDR1 as SQVTM and CDR2 as ANQGSEA. The length of the CDR3 is 15 residues. The chain's CDR3 is CSVAKGGQINTEAFF. CDR3 in DNA: TGCAGCGTAGCCAAAGGGGGACAGATTAACACTGAAGCTTTCTTT.

The chain couples TRBV7-2 to TRBJ2-7, with 7 positions matching TRBD1. Germline V gene data show CDR1 as SGHTA and CDR2 as FQGNSA. The V segment lost 3 bases and the J segment 2 bases; nucleotides outside the gene matches: 1. The CDR3 runs 13 residues. DNA of the CDR3: TGTGCCAGCAGCTTGGGACAGCCCTACGAGCAGTACTTC. Protein sequence: CASSLGQPYEQYF.

The chain employs TRBV5-4 and TRBJ2-3; D gene uncertain. This CDR3 contains 12 residues. The germline V gene has CDR1 SGHNT and CDR2 YYREEE (reference sequence). Written as DNA, the CDR3 is TGTGCAGCAAGGGTGGGCACAGATACGCAGTATTTT. This sequence encodes CAARVGTDTQYF.

This chain joins TRBV25-1 and TRBJ2-1; 7 bases are shared with TRBD1. J gave up 4 bases and V 0 bases, and 6 bases lay outside the gene matches. The CDR3 has 16 residues. The germline V gene has CDR1 MGHDK and CDR2 SYGVNS. This chain's CDR3 is CASSEYSQGNYNEQFF. As DNA, the CDR3 is TGTGCCAGCAGTGAATATTCACAGGGGAATTACAATGAGCAGTTCTTC.

This chain links TRBV30 with TRBJ1-2; 10 bases are shared with TRBD1. Germline CDR1 GTSNPN, CDR2 SVGIG (reference sequence). The CDR3 is made up of 13 amino acids. Unmatched junction bases numbered 2, after V lost 0 bases and J lost 7 bases. In nucleotides, the CDR3 is TGTGCCTGGAGTGTTGACAGGGGGCTTGGCTACACCTTC. Its protein is CAWSVDRGLGYTF.

This clone appeared a single time. The chain couples TRBV9 to TRBJ2-6, with D possibly TRBD2 on 5 matching bases. Germline CDR1 is SGDLS and CDR2 is YYNGEE. The CDR3 runs to 18 residues. V lost 0 bases to trimming and J lost 0 bases, with 13 bases between them. CDR3 bases: TGTGCCAGCAGCGTAGTGGGCAAACGGGACTCTGGGGCCAACGTCCTGACTTTC. Its protein product is CASSVVGKRDSGANVLTF.

V and J are TRBV29-1 and TRBJ2-2, with D uncertain. Germline V gene lookup returns CDR1 SQVTM and CDR2 ANQGSEA. The CDR3 runs 13 residues. The V and J ends lost 0 bases and 3 bases respectively, with 5 bases between them. The CDR3 protein is CSVEDSYTGELFF. The CDR3 DNA reads TGCAGCGTTGAAGATTCATACACCGGGGAGCTGTTTTTT.

This sequence joins TRBV4-1 and TRBJ2-5; TRBD1 is a possible D gene (5 bases). V gave up 2 bases and J gave up 5 bases, with 9 bases separating them. Germline V gene lookup returns CDR1 MGHRA and CDR2 YSYEKL. The CDR3 consists of 13 residues. CDR3 sequence reads: CASSQPSGETQYF. CDR3 in DNA: TGCGCCAGCAGCCAACCCTCAGGGGAGACCCAGTACTTC.

V and J are TRBV4-2 and TRBJ2-3, with 7 positions matching TRBD2. The trim removed 0 bases at V and 6 bases at J, leaving 6 bases unmatched. The germline V gene encodes CDR1 LGHNA and CDR2 YNFKEQ. The CDR3 spans 15 residues. CDR3 protein: CASSQDGAGSDTQYF. The CDR3 DNA sequence: TGTGCCAGCAGCCAAGATGGAGCGGGGTCGGATACGCAGTATTTT.

The CDR3 coding sequence is TGTGCTAGCGGCGAGAGCTCCTACAATGAGCAGTTCTTC. It codes for CASGESSYNEQFF. V gene TRBV19 combines with J gene TRBJ2-1, with TRBD2 as a possible D gene (6 bases). Germline CDR1 and CDR2: LNHDA and SQIVND (reference sequence). This CDR3 comprises 13 residues. Complete variable domain (other parts from reference TRBV19 and TRBJ2-1): DGGITQSPKYLFRKEGQNVTLSCEQNLNHDAMYWYRQDPGQGLRLIYYSQIVNDFQKGDIAEGYSVSREKKESFPLTVTSAQKNPTAFYLCASGESSYNEQFFGPGTRLTVL.

This chain joins TRBV7-3 and TRBJ2-5; D possibly corresponds to TRBD2 (5 bases). Between the trimmed V and J ends, which lost 2 bases and 5 bases, there was a span of 15 bases. The CDR3 sequence is 15 residues long. The germline V gene encodes CDR1 SGHTA and CDR2 FQGTGA. Here the CDR3 DNA reads TGTGCCAGCAGCTTAGGTACGGGGTCCCGGGAGACCCAGTACTTC. Protein product: CASSLGTGSRETQYF.

This clone was counted only a few times. The chain uses TRBV2 and TRBJ1-6; D remains ambiguous. This CDR3 is 14 amino acids long. From germline, CDR1 is SNHLY and CDR2 FYNNEI. The V end was cut by 7 bases, the J end by 2 bases, with 9 bases between. CDR3 sequence reads: CASKGEAYNSPLHF. The CDR3 DNA follows: TGTGCCAGCAAGGGAGAGGCCTATAATTCACCCCTCCACTTT.

This sequence joins TRBV4-1 and TRBJ1-5; 7 positions agree with TRBD1. Germline V lookup: CDR1 MGHRA, CDR2 YSYEKL. The V gene end was trimmed by 0 bases and the J gene end by 9 bases; junction bases not matched to a gene: 8. This CDR3 has 15 residues. The CDR3, as DNA: TGCGCCAGCAGCCAAGAACCGACAGGGATGAGGCCCCAGCATTTT. It codes for CASSQEPTGMRPQHF.

This clone was seen only once. This CDR3 is CASSRTSGRYTDTQYF. The CDR3 DNA is TGTGCCAGCAGCCGAACTAGCGGGCGTTACACAGATACGCAGTATTTT. The chain has TRBV5-5 and TRBJ2-3; the match to TRBD2 covers 9 bases. CDR3 length: 16 amino acids. The V gene's germline CDR1 is SGHKS and CDR2 YYEKEE (reference sequence). The ends lost 4 bases at V and 2 bases at J; junction bases unmatched: 8.

V usage is TRBV19 and J usage is TRBJ2-7; 7 bases align to TRBD1. The length of the CDR3 is 14 residues. Germline lookup yields CDR1 LNHDA and CDR2 SQIVND (reference sequence). V lost 7 bases, J lost 2 bases, and 8 bases stayed unmatched. The CDR3 DNA reads as TGTGCCAGTAAACCGAGACAGGGACCCTACGAGCAGTACTTC. Residues: CASKPRQGPYEQYF.

The chain carries TRBV9 and TRBJ2-7, with D unclear. The V and J ends lost 4 bases and 0 bases respectively, with 11 bases between them. Germline values: CDR1 SGDLS, CDR2 YYNGEE. The CDR3 is made up of 14 amino acids. The CDR3 DNA sequence: TGTGCCAGCAGCCCCAGCAGTAGCTCCTACGAGCAGTACTTC. Encoded protein: CASSPSSSSYEQYF.

The J gene is TRBJ2-7, the V gene TRBV4-3; the D gene is possibly TRBD1 (5 bases). Germline values: CDR1 LGHNA, CDR2 YSLEER. CDR3 length: 18 amino acids. V was shortened by 3 bases and J by 3 bases, with 24 bases between the two germline ends. CDR3 sequence reads: CASSHLIRTPNSGYEQYF. CDR3 DNA sequence: TGCGCCAGCAGCCACCTTATCAGGACACCCAATTCCGGCTACGAGCAGTACTTC.

The chain employs TRBV6-6 and TRBJ1-2; the D gene is possibly TRBD1 (6 bases). Germline V CDR1 and CDR2: MNHNY, SVGAGI (reference sequence). The V end lost 5 bases, the J end lost 4 bases, and 14 bases lay between the germline ends. The CDR3 is 14 amino acids. The CDR3 region has the DNA TGTGCCAGCAGTAATAGGGACAATAGCTATGGCTACACCTTC. This gives the protein CASSNRDNSYGYTF.

This chain connects TRBV5-4 to TRBJ2-7; 10 bases fit TRBD1. In germline, CDR1 is SGHNT, CDR2 YYREEE (reference sequence). Losses at the gene ends were 3 bases for V and 6 bases for J; bases not matched to a gene: 9. There are 15 residues in the CDR3. The CDR3 spells CASSWGGQGGSEQYF. Here the CDR3 DNA reads TGTGCCAGCAGCTGGGGAGGACAGGGGGGATCCGAGCAGTACTTC.

This rearrangement joins TRBV1 to TRBJ1-2; the table's D call TRBD1 went unverified against the DNA. TRBV1 is marked as a pseudogene. The CDR3 has 23 amino acids. This CDR3 reads CTSSQDLVAKEGAGAPDNYGYTF. The CDR3 DNA reads as TGCACCAGCAGCCAAGATCTGGTGGCGAAGGAGGGGGCCGGAGCCCCGGATAACTATGGCTACACCTTC.

The chain recombines TRBV10-3 with TRBJ2-5; D ambiguous. The DNA matches TRBJ2-7 better at its end, which makes the J call doubtful. In germline, CDR1 is ENHRY, CDR2 SYGVKD. The CDR3 is 12 amino acids. In DNA form, the CDR3 reads TGTGCCATCAGTGAGTCGGGCTACGAGCAGTACTTC. Amino acid sequence: CAISESGYEQYF.

Remarks on this clone: Its ends do not fully match the called genes, so a read error is possible. The same CDR3 also results from other DNA sequences found in this sample. This rearrangement joins TRBV6-5 to TRBJ1-1, with no clear D. The V gene's germline CDR1 is MNHEY and CDR2 SVGAGI. This CDR3 has 13 residues. CDR3 sequence: CASSYSSNTEAFF. The CDR3 DNA reads TGTGCCAGTAGTTACTCATCCAACACTGAAGCTTTCTTT.

This chain joins TRBV7-2 and TRBJ2-7, with 8 bases lining up with TRBD1. This CDR3 is built from 14 residues. Germline CDR1 and CDR2: SGHTA and FQGNSA. V lost 5 bases and J lost 0; bases outside the gene matches: 3. The CDR3 nucleotides are TGTGCCAGCAGCCGGGACAGGTACTCCTACGAGCAGTACTTC. This encodes CASSRDRYSYEQYF.

V is TRBV7-6 and J is TRBJ2-7, with 7 nucleotides matching TRBD1. The germline CDR1 and CDR2 sequences are SGHVS and FNYEAQ. V was clipped by 5 bases and J by 4 bases; unmatched bases: 8. There are 14 residues in the CDR3. In DNA, the CDR3 is TGTGCCAGCAGCCACCGGGACAGAAGTTACGAGCAGTACTTC. Amino acid sequence: CASSHRDRSYEQYF.

By its share, this clone is medium-sized. CDR3: CASSLNREITGNTIYF. CDR3 nucleotides: TGTGCCAGCAGTCTCAACAGGGAGATAACTGGAAACACCATATATTTT. The V gene is TRBV4-2, the J gene TRBJ1-3; a weak D match, TRBD1 (6 bases). The CDR3 has 16 residues. V lost 6 bases to trimming and J lost 2 bases, with 17 bases between them. Germline V gene lookup returns CDR1 LGHNA and CDR2 YNFKEQ.

The CDR3 bases are TGTGCCAGCAACCGGGATTATAATTCACCCCTCCACTTT. Its protein product is CASNRDYNSPLHF. The chain uses TRBV6-1 and TRBJ1-6; no clear D gene. Between the trimmed V and J ends, which lost 7 bases and 4 bases, there was a span of 8 bases. CDR1 is MNHNS, CDR2 SASEGT, per germline. The CDR3 loop spans 13 amino acids.